What follows are 14 T cell receptor beta chains derived from one specimen sequenced in a study of control samples from healthy donors and cancer patients (dated by TCRdb to the early 2020s). Library preparation was by the immunoSEQ multiplex PCR assay. Drawn from immuneACCESS, this table holds only the in-frame rearrangements with V and J called that TCRdb kept. Clones are partly lost; checked studies trace under half to an unresolved V gene and leave the rest unexplained. The sample table records approximately 110,000 clones; just over 90% of these occur just once. The ten most abundant clones make up 7.8% of the sample. The specimen sequenced was blood. Every receptor here comes from a woman between 18 and 29 years old in good health.

The chain employs TRBV5-4 and TRBJ2-3; D unclear. This CDR3 has 13 amino acids. Trimming left V 4 bases short and J 0 bases short, with 6 bases between. Germline V CDR1 and CDR2: SGHNT, YYREEE (reference sequence). The chain's CDR3 is CASSKDSTDTQYF. The DNA for the CDR3 is TGTGCCAGCAGCAAAGACAGCACAGATACGCAGTATTTT.

This rearrangement joins TRBV6-1 to TRBJ2-4; D may correspond to TRBD1 or TRBD2 (6 bases each). The CDR3 is 16 residues long. The V gene's germline CDR1 is MNHNS and CDR2 SASEGT. The V end lost 3 bases, the J end lost 1 base, and 13 bases lay between the germline ends. The CDR3 region is CASSESGALAKNIQYF. The CDR3, as DNA: TGTGCCAGCAGTGAGTCGGGGGCACTGGCCAAAAACATTCAGTACTTC.

The chain links TRBV4-3 to TRBJ2-1, with D unresolved. Germline V gene lookup returns CDR1 LGHNA and CDR2 YSLEER. The V gene lost 0 bases and the J gene lost 2 bases, with 8 bases spanning the gap. This CDR3 comprises 15 residues. CDR3 bases: TGCGCCAGCAGCCAAGATGTCGGGCCCTACAATGAGCAGTTCTTC. Protein product: CASSQDVGPYNEQFF.

This rearrangement joins TRBV6-6 to TRBJ2-1; possibly TRBD2 for D (5 bases). Deletions cut 2 bases from V and 0 bases from J, with 8 bases between. From germline, CDR1 is MNHNY and CDR2 SVGAGI (reference sequence). The CDR3 runs to 15 residues. The CDR3 spells CASSYRERSYNEQFF. The CDR3, as DNA: TGTGCCAGCAGTTACAGGGAGCGCTCCTACAATGAGCAGTTCTTC.

V gene TRBV19 combines with J gene TRBJ2-1, with D maybe TRBD2 (5 bases). The V end lost 7 bases, the J end lost 7 bases, and 20 bases lay between the germline ends. The CDR3 length is 15 residues. Looked up from germline, CDR1 is LNHDA and CDR2 is SQIVND (reference sequence). CDR3 amino acids: CASIHPGGSKNEQFF. CDR3 coding DNA: TGTGCCAGTATTCACCCGGGTGGGAGTAAGAATGAGCAGTTCTTC.

The chain joins TRBV10-1 to TRBJ2-3; TRBD2 matches at 8 bases. With 5 bases clipped from V and 5 bases from J, the junction kept 6 bases outside the gene matches. CDR3 size: 14 residues. The germline CDR1 and CDR2 sequences are WNHNN and SYGVQD (reference sequence). CDR3 amino acids: CASSLSGGGDTQYF. The CDR3 DNA reads TGCGCCAGCAGTCTCTCCGGGGGGGGAGATACGCAGTATTTT.

This chain joins TRBV28 and TRBJ2-5, with 9 bases lining up with TRBD2. This CDR3 contains 16 residues. Germline V gene sequence: CDR1 MDHEN, CDR2 SYDVKM. V gave up 4 bases and J gave up 5 bases; unmatched junction bases: 11. The CDR3 region is CASSSPRGGAGETQYF. The DNA of the CDR3 is TGTGCCAGCAGTTCCCCCCGCGGGGGGGCTGGTGAGACCCAGTACTTC.

V and J are TRBV30 and TRBJ2-1; no definite D call. The CDR3 contains 10 residues. Germline CDR1 GTSNPN, CDR2 SVGIG (reference sequence). V was clipped by 1 base and J by 8 bases, with 3 bases between them. The CDR3 region is CAWSGYEQFF. CDR3 bases: TGTGCCTGGAGTGGGTATGAGCAGTTCTTC.

The gene calls are TRBV4-2 and TRBJ1-1, with TRBD1 matching 7 bases. Germline CDR1 LGHNA, CDR2 YNFKEQ. The CDR3 is 13 amino acids. The V and J ends lost 5 bases and 4 bases, in that order; junction bases with no gene match: 4. For the CDR3, the DNA is TGTGCCAGCAGCTCAGGGGGGGGCACTGAAGCTTTCTTT. Translation: CASSSGGGTEAFF.

This chain uses TRBV30 with TRBJ1-5, with 7 bases matching TRBD1. V shed 2 bases, J shed 7 bases, and the junction held 2 bases outside the gene matches. The germline V gene encodes CDR1 GTSNPN and CDR2 SVGIG (reference sequence). This CDR3 region has 12 residues. The CDR3 reads CAWSPGGQPQHF. CDR3 sequence (DNA): TGTGCCTGGAGTCCAGGGGGGCAGCCCCAGCATTTT.

The gene calls are TRBV7-9 and TRBJ1-2, with TRBD1 as a possible D gene (5 bases). The germline gives CDR1 SEHNR, CDR2 FQNEAQ (reference sequence). The CDR3 length is 16 residues. The V and J ends lost 1 base and 4 bases respectively, with 16 bases between them. The CDR3, as DNA: TGTGCCAGCAGCTTAGGGGTGGAGGAGGGGCTCTATGGCTACACCTTC. This translates into CASSLGVEEGLYGYTF.

This rearrangement joins TRBV5-1 to TRBJ1-2; 9 bases fit TRBD1. V dropped 5 bases and J dropped 4; count of bases not matched to a gene: 9. CDR3 length: 15 amino acids. CDR1 SGHRS and CDR2 YFSETQ come from the germline V gene. The CDR3 loop reads CASRRTGEEAYGYTF. The CDR3, as DNA: TGCGCCAGCAGACGGACAGGGGAGGAGGCCTATGGCTACACCTTC.

Regarding this clone: This same CDR3 is encoded by further DNA sequences in the sample. The V call is TRBV5-1, the J call TRBJ1-4, with a weak D call TRBD1 (5 bases). Germline V gene lookup returns CDR1 SGHRS and CDR2 YFSETQ. The ends were cut back, 8 bases at V and 0 bases at J, with 17 bases in the middle. The length of the CDR3 is 16 residues. The CDR3 region has the DNA TGCGCCAGGGCCGGGGGGGAAGACGCAACTAATGAAAAACTGTTTTTT. Residues: CARAGGEDATNEKLFF. Supplemented by reference TRBV5-1 and TRBJ1-4, the full variable domain reads KAGVTQTPRYLIKTRGQQVTLSCSPISGHRSVSWYQQTPGQGLQFLFEYFSETQRNKGNFPGRFSGRQFSNSRSEMNVSTLELGDSALYLCARAGGEDATNEKLFFGSGTQLSVL.

This clone was detected once. J is TRBJ2-7 and V is TRBV11-2; maybe TRBD2 (5 bases). Between the trimmed V and J ends, which lost 1 base and 3 bases, there was a span of 16 bases. This CDR3 is built from 16 residues. Germline V gives CDR1 SGHAT, CDR2 FQNNGV. CDR3 nucleotides: TGTGCCAGCAGCTTAGTATATGGGAGCTCACGCTACGAGCAGTACTTC. Its protein is CASSLVYGSSRYEQYF.